The rows below give T cell receptor beta chains drawn from one sample of a study of T cell repertoires in cytomegalovirus infection. MiXCR, run by TCRdb on the reads, gives a single entry per CDR3 protein. The sample lists approximately 700,000 distinct CDR3 sequences; approximately 34% were seen once. Sequenced input: PBMCs. Receptors originate from a human donor in good health (CMV status not recorded). Some clones in this sample may be carry-over from other donors' samples. CDR3s include the opening cysteine and the closing phenylalanine or tryptophan. D genes are given only for firm matches. The size field is filled for only some rows; it gives once, few, many or a size class.

j_call cdr3_length d_call v_call clone_size cdr3_aa cdr3_nt
TRBJ1-1 12 TRBD1 TRBV7-9 NA CSSSFRTGQAFF TGTTCCAGCAGCTTTAGGACAGGGCAAGCTTTCTTT
TRBJ2-1 15 TRBD1 TRBV28 NA CASSLRDSEYNEQFF TGTGCCAGCAGTTTAAGGGACAGCGAATACAATGAGCAGTTCTTC
TRBJ2-1 18 NA TRBV19 few CASSILPGQGTSYNEQFF TGTGCCAGTAGTATACTCCCCGGGCAGGGGACCTCCTACAATGAGCAGTTCTTC
TRBJ2-1 18 NA TRBV15 NA CATSRDSSGFPSYNEQFF TGTGCCACCAGCAGAGATTCGAGCGGGTTCCCGTCCTACAATGAGCAGTTCTTC
TRBJ2-7 13 NA TRBV28 NA CASSFGVPPEQYF TGTGCCAGCAGTTTCGGTGTACCCCCCGAGCAGTACTTC
TRBJ1-1 16 TRBD1 TRBV12-3/TRBV12-4 NA CASSLIPGTGGPEAFF TGTGCCAGCAGTTTAATCCCCGGGACAGGGGGCCCTGAAGCTTTCTTT
TRBJ1-5 16 TRBD1 TRBV19 NA CASSRTGSAHDQPQHF TGTGCCAGTAGCCGGACAGGGTCGGCTCACGATCAGCCCCAGCATTTT
TRBJ2-3 18 NA TRBV4-2 NA CASSQGRVGRAPADTQYF TGTGCCAGCAGCCAAGGGCGGGTTGGTCGCGCGCCGGCGGATACGCAGTATTTT
TRBJ2-2 16 TRBD2 TRBV5-1 NA CASSSRLAETTGELFF TGCGCCAGCAGCTCGAGACTAGCGGAGACCACCGGGGAGCTGTTTTTT
TRBJ1-2 16 NA TRBV4-1 few CASSQEWADIRYGYTF TGCGCCAGCAGCCAAGAATGGGCGGATATCCGTTATGGCTACACCTTC
TRBJ2-1 16 NA TRBV27 few CASSLYLTGKNNEQFF TGTGCCAGCAGTTTATATTTGACCGGGAAGAACAATGAGCAGTTCTTC
TRBJ2-7 14 TRBD2 TRBV7-2 many CASSPSPQRGEQYF TGTGCCAGCAGCCCCTCCCCGCAGCGGGGCGAGCAGTACTTC
TRBJ2-5 15 NA TRBV28 NA CASREQADLEETQYF TGTGCCAGCAGGGAACAAGCGGACCTGGAAGAGACCCAGTACTTC
TRBJ2-7 12 TRBD1 TRBV28 few CASKTGTDEQYF TGTGCCAGCAAAACAGGGACAGACGAGCAGTACTTC
TRBJ1-2 15 TRBD1 TRBV6-2/TRBV6-3 NA CASSFRDRGRRGYTF TGTGCCAGCAGTTTCCGGGACAGGGGTCGGCGGGGCTACACCTTC
TRBJ1-1 16 TRBD1 TRBV7-9 few CASSHQPGQGTSEAFF TGTGCCAGCAGCCACCAACCGGGACAGGGGACTTCTGAAGCTTTCTTT
TRBJ2-2 15 TRBD2 TRBV15 NA CATSPGGLSTGELFF TGTGCCACCTCCCCGGGGGGGCTGAGCACCGGGGAGCTGTTTTTT
TRBJ2-3 13 NA TRBV7-2 few CASSLTRLDTQYF TGTGCCAGCAGCTTAACTAGATTAGATACGCAGTATTTT
TRBJ1-1 15 NA TRBV14 few CASSQTVTMNTEAFF TGTGCCAGCAGCCAGACAGTAACAATGAACACTGAAGCTTTCTTT
TRBJ1-4 16 NA TRBV7-2 few CASSFSGAATNEKLFF TGTGCCAGCAGCTTTTCAGGGGCTGCAACTAATGAAAAACTGTTTTTT
TRBJ2-1 15 NA TRBV12-3/TRBV12-4 NA CASSDQGTLFDEQFF TGTGCCAGCAGTGACCAGGGGACCCTATTTGATGAGCAGTTCTTC
TRBJ2-7 19 TRBD1 TRBV28 many CASSLKATITGTGVYEQYF TGTGCCAGCAGTTTAAAGGCAACCATCACCGGGACAGGGGTCTACGAGCAGTACTTC
TRBJ2-1 13 NA TRBV19 few CASSIDLPHEQFF TGTGCCAGTAGTATAGACCTCCCGCATGAGCAGTTCTTC
TRBJ2-3 17 TRBD2 TRBV7-2 NA CASSLVVGLAGSATQYF TGTGCCAGCAGCTTAGTGGTAGGACTAGCGGGATCAGCAACGCAGTATTTT
TRBJ1-5 14 NA TRBV28 many CASKTGTHLASQHF TGTGCCAGCAAAACCGGGACCCACCTAGCGTCCCAGCATTTT
TRBJ2-1 13 NA TRBV20-1 few CSASRLGLNEQFF TGCAGTGCTAGCCGACTAGGTCTGAATGAGCAGTTCTTC
TRBJ1-5 16 NA TRBV7-8 NA CASTQKGGFGNQPQHF TGTGCCAGCACTCAAAAAGGGGGTTTCGGCAATCAGCCCCAGCATTTT
TRBJ1-1 11 NA TRBV29-1 NA CSVGSSTEAFF TGCAGCGTTGGATCCAGCACTGAAGCTTTCTTT
TRBJ1-6 14 NA TRBV28 NA CASSLVGVWSPLHF TGTGCCAGCAGTTTAGTGGGGGTATGGTCACCCCTCCACTTT
TRBJ1-1 18 NA TRBV6-5 NA CASSYSFPGRGTSTEAFF TGTGCCAGCAGTTACTCGTTTCCGGGACGAGGGACTTCCACTGAAGCTTTCTTT
TRBJ2-5 19 TRBD2 TRBV5-4 NA CASSTEPGLAGGYGETQYF TGTGCCAGCAGCACGGAACCGGGACTAGCGGGAGGATATGGAGAGACCCAGTACTTC
TRBJ1-2 16 NA TRBV4-2 few CASSPEAGARGYGYTF TGTGCCAGCAGCCCCGAGGCGGGGGCGAGGGGCTATGGCTACACCTTC
TRBJ1-1 13 NA TRBV29-1 NA CSVEIGRDTEAFF TGCAGCGTTGAAATCGGCAGGGACACTGAAGCTTTCTTT
TRBJ2-7 13 NA TRBV5-1 few CASSLVRRDEQYF TGCGCCAGCAGCTTGGTGCGACGGGACGAGCAGTACTTC
TRBJ1-1 20 TRBD1 TRBV29-1 NA CSVGTRWGGQGAQVPTEAFF TGCAGCGTTGGAACCCGATGGGGGGGACAGGGGGCGCAAGTTCCCACTGAAGCTTTCTTT
TRBJ2-2 15 NA TRBV12-3/TRBV12-4 few CASSFGGTNTGELFF TGTGCCAGCAGTTTTGGCGGGACAAACACCGGGGAGCTGTTTTTT
TRBJ1-1 12 NA TRBV20-1 few CSARGGEYEAFF TGCAGTGCTAGAGGAGGCGAATATGAAGCTTTCTTT
TRBJ1-1 14 NA TRBV7-2 many CASSFRQTNTEAFF TGTGCCAGCAGCTTCAGGCAGACGAACACTGAAGCTTTCTTT
TRBJ1-2 14 NA TRBV7-6 few CASFYDGGAHGYTF TGTGCCAGCTTTTACGACGGGGGCGCACATGGCTACACCTTC
TRBJ2-4 15 NA TRBV20-1 few CSASQTQLAKNIQYF TGCAGTGCTAGCCAAACCCAGCTAGCCAAAAACATTCAGTACTTC
TRBJ1-4 13 NA TRBV28 NA CASSLDLGEKLFF TGTGCCAGCAGTTTAGACCTAGGTGAAAAACTGTTTTTT
TRBJ2-1 12 TRBD1 TRBV7-2 NA CASSMTGGEQFF TGTGCCAGCAGCATGACAGGGGGCGAGCAGTTCTTC
TRBJ2-3 14 TRBD1 TRBV14 NA CASRSTGAPDTQYF TGTGCCAGCAGATCCACAGGGGCCCCAGATACGCAGTATTTT
TRBJ1-5 17 TRBD1 TRBV19 NA CASSITGGGRSIQPQHF TGTGCCAGTAGTATTACAGGGGGAGGCCGGTCCATTCAGCCCCAGCATTTT